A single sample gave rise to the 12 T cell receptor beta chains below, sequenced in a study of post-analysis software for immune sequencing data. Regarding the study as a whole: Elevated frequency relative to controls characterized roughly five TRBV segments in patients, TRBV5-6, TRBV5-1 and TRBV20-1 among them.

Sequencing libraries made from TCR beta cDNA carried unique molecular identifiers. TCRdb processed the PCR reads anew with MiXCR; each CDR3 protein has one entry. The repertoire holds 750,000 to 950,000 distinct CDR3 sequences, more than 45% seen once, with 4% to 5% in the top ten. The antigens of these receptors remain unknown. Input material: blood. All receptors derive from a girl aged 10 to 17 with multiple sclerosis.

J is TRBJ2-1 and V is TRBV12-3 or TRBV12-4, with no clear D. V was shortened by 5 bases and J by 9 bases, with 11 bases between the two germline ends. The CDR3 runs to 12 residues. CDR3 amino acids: CASSPDWGEQFF. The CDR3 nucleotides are TGTGCCAGCAGTCCAGACTGGGGTGAGCAGTTCTTC.

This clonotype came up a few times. As DNA, the CDR3 is TGCGCCAGCAGCTTGGCCGATGGGACAGGGGATTCCTACGAGCAGTACTTC. Its translation: CASSLADGTGDSYEQYF. The gene calls are TRBV5-1 and TRBJ2-7, with 10 bases matching TRBD1. With V trimmed by 0 bases and J by 1 base, 7 bases remained unmatched. Looked up from germline, CDR1 is SGHRS and CDR2 is YFSETQ. The CDR3 totals 17 residues.

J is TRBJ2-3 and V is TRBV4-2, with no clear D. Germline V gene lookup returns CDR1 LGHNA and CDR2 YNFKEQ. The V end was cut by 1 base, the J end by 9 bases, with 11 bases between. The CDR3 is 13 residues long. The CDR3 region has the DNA TGTGCCAGCAGCCAAGGTTATGAGCAAACGCAGTATTTT. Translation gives CASSQGYEQTQYF.

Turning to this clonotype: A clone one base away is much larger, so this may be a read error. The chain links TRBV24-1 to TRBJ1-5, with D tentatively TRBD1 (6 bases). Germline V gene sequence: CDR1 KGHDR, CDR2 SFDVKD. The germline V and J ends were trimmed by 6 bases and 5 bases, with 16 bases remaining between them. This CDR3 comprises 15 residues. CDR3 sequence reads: CATSPAQGVYQPQHF. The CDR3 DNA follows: TGTGCCACCAGTCCGGCACAGGGAGTATATCAGCCCCAGCATTTT.

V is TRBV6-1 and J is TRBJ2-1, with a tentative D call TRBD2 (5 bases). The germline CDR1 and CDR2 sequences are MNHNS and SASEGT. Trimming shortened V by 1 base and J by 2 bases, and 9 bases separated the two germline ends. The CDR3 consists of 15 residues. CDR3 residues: CASSEGAEAYNEQFF. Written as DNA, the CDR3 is TGTGCCAGCAGTGAAGGGGCGGAGGCCTACAATGAGCAGTTCTTC.

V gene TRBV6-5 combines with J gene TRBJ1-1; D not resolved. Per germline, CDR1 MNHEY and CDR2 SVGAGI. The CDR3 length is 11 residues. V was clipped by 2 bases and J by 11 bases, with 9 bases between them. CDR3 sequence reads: CASSYGSRAFF. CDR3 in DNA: TGTGCCAGCAGTTACGGGTCTCGGGCTTTCTTT.

CDR3 amino acids: CASSPPGRGGNQPQHF. CDR3 in DNA: TGTGCCAGCAGCCCCCCGGGCAGGGGCGGCAATCAGCCCCAGCATTTT. The chain couples TRBV7-2 to TRBJ1-5; D perhaps matches TRBD1 (6 bases). V shed 5 bases and J shed 2 bases, with 16 bases lying between them. CDR1 is SGHTA and CDR2 is FQGNSA in the germline V gene. The CDR3 runs to 16 residues.

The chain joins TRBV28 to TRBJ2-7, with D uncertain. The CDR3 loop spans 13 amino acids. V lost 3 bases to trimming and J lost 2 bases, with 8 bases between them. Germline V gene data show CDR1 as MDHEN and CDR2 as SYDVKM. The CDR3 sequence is CASSFSTPYEQYF. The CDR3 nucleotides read TGTGCCAGCAGTTTTTCGACCCCCTACGAGCAGTACTTC. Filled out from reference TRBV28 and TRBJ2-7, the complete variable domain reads DVKVTQSSRYLVKRTGEKVFLECVQDMDHENMFWYRQDPGLGLRLIYFSYDVKMKEKGDIPEGYSVSREKKERFSLILESASTNQTSMYLCASSFSTPYEQYFGPGTRLTVT.

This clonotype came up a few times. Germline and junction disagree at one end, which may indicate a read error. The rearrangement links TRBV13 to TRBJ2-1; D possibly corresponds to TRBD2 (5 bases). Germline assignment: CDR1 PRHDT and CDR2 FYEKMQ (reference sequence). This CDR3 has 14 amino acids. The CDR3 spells CTSSSTTGRNEQFF. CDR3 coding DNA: TGTACCAGCAGCTCTACTACGGGAAGGAATGAGCAGTTCTTC.

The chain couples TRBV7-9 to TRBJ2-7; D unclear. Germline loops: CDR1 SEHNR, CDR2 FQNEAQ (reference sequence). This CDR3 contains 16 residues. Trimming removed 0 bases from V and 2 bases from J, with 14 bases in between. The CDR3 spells CASSLAQGDRAYEQYF. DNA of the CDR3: TGTGCCAGCAGCTTAGCGCAAGGTGATAGAGCCTACGAGCAGTACTTC.

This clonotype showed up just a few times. The CDR3 DNA reads as TGCAGTGCTCCCCCCCCGGCAGGGACAGAGACCCAGTACTTC. Encoded protein: CSAPPPAGTETQYF. This chain uses TRBV20-1 with TRBJ2-5; either TRBD1 or TRBD2 may supply D (5 bases each). V was trimmed by 5 bases and J by 4 bases, leaving 17 bases between them. The CDR3 has 14 amino acids. Germline values: CDR1 DFQATT, CDR2 SNEGSKA (reference sequence).

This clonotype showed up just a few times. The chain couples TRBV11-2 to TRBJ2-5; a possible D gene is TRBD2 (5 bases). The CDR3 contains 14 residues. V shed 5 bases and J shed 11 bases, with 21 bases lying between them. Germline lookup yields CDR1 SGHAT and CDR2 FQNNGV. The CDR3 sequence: CASSVSLGAWEQYF. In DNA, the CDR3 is TGTGCCAGCAGCGTTAGCCTGGGTGCGTGGGAGCAGTACTTC.